The rows below give T cell receptor beta chains drawn from one sample of a study of long-term antiretroviral therapy in people with HIV. Using immunoSEQ multiplex PCR, the repertoire was profiled, and TCRdb retains in-frame clones only, with some absent. Here the sample spans tens of thousands of clones, roughly 87% being singletons. The source was unsorted PBMCs, collected 2 years after starting antiretroviral therapy. The source of these receptors is a man over 45 with HIV. CDR3s include the opening cysteine and the closing phenylalanine or tryptophan. Each record gives: V gene, J gene, CDR3 protein.

v_call: TRBV6-5; j_call: TRBJ1-1; cdr3_aa: CASRAQGSGEAFF
v_call: TRBV6-1; j_call: TRBJ1-5; cdr3_aa: CASSDGSNQPQHF
v_call: TRBV5-1; j_call: TRBJ1-1; cdr3_aa: CASSLDGGMNTEAFF
v_call: TRBV7-9; j_call: TRBJ2-7; cdr3_aa: CASMGFYYEQYF
v_call: TRBV12-5; j_call: TRBJ2-7; cdr3_aa: CASGFFGGGRHEQYF
v_call: TRBV28; j_call: TRBJ2-7; cdr3_aa: CASSLRYYEQYF
v_call: TRBV18; j_call: TRBJ1-2; cdr3_aa: CASSHGTNYGYTF
v_call: TRBV5-1; j_call: TRBJ2-3; cdr3_aa: CASSSGLAGPTDTQYF
v_call: TRBV9; j_call: TRBJ1-1; cdr3_aa: CASSPQTGLNTEAFF
v_call: TRBV6-5; j_call: TRBJ2-7; cdr3_aa: CASSSGQGRYEQYF
v_call: TRBV9; j_call: TRBJ2-5; cdr3_aa: CASRLFRGLETQYF
v_call: TRBV9; j_call: TRBJ2-7; cdr3_aa: CASSVAGSVGDTLYYEQYF
v_call: TRBV2; j_call: TRBJ1-1; cdr3_aa: CASSRQSLTEAFF
v_call: TRBV10-3; j_call: TRBJ2-1; cdr3_aa: CAISDLGEGRYNEQFF
v_call: TRBV11-2; j_call: TRBJ2-5; cdr3_aa: CASSYRDSGPQYF
v_call: TRBV7-2; j_call: TRBJ2-3; cdr3_aa: CASSLVKGLTDTQYF
v_call: TRBV15; j_call: TRBJ2-3; cdr3_aa: CATSRSTPGPLAGTQYF
v_call: TRBV2; j_call: TRBJ1-2; cdr3_aa: CASSDRLDSEVYGYTF
v_call: TRBV9; j_call: TRBJ2-3; cdr3_aa: CASSVGIQGLSTDTQYF
v_call: TRBV9; j_call: TRBJ2-1; cdr3_aa: CASSVTGLPYNEQFF
v_call: TRBV29-1; j_call: TRBJ2-5; cdr3_aa: CSLLSGSQYF
v_call: TRBV25-1; j_call: TRBJ1-4; cdr3_aa: CASSEYIRAGPDEKLFF
v_call: TRBV5-1; j_call: TRBJ2-5; cdr3_aa: CASSPGQFQETQYF